This TCR beta chain emerged from a study of OX40 agonist ivuxolimab in advanced cancers. Broader study findings: Patients who responded partially at 0.1-3.0 mg/kg showed clonal expansion ranking among the lowest. Determination of antigen specificity was not performed for the expanded peripheral T cells.

In the case of this clone: The antigen is unknown.

Libraries were prepared by immunoSEQ multiplex PCR; TCRdb keeps only in-frame clonotypes and omits some of them. The sample holds 75,000 to 95,000 clones, around 85% seen once. The CDR3 consists of 16 residues. Looked up from germline, CDR1 is SEHNR and CDR2 is FQNEAQ (reference sequence). The trim removed 5 bases at V and 5 bases at J, leaving 9 bases unmatched. The chain recombines TRBV7-9 with TRBJ2-1; TRBD2 matches at 10 bases. This clonotype was obtained from an adult with an advanced solid tumor such as melanoma, head and neck, liver or kidney cancer. The sample in question was CD4+ or CD8+ T cells sorted from blood, obtained in a trial of the OX40 agonist ivuxolimab. The CDR3: CASSLSLAGSHNEQFF. CDR3 sequence (DNA): TGTGCCAGCAGCCTTTCACTAGCGGGATCCCACAATGAGCAGTTCTTC.